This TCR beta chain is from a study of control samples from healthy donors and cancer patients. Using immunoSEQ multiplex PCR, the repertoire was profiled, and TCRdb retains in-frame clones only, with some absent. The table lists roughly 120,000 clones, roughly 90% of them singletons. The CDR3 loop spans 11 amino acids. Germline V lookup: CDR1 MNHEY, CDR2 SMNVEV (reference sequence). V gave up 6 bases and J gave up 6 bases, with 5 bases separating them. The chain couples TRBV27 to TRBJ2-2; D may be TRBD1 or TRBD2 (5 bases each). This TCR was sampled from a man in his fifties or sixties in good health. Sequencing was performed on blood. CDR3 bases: TGTGCCAGCAGGGGGGCCGGGGAGCTGTTTTTT. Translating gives CASRGAGELFF.